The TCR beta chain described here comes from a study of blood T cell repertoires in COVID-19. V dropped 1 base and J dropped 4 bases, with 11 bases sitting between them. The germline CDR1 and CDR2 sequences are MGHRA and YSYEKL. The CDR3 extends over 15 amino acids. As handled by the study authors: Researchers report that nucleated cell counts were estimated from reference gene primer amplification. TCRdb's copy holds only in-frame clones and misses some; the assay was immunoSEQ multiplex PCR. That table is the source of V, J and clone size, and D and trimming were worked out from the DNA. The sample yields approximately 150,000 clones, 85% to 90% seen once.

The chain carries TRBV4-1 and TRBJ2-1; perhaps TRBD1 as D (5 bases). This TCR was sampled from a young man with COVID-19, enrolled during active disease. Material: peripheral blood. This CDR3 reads CASSQVTEKYNEQFF. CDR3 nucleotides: TGCGCCAGCAGCCAAGTGACAGAGAAATACAATGAGCAGTTCTTC.